These 28 T cell receptor beta chains came from one sample sequenced in a study of cytomegalovirus exposure and HLA in healthy donors. Vbeta (60) and Jbeta (13) primers were used in the PCR. TCRdb's table, derived via immunoSEQ multiplex PCR, lists solely in-frame clones and lacks some. The repertoire holds nearly 100,000 clones, with more than 70% as singletons. The sequencing input was PBMCs. Receptors originate from a woman aged 60 to 75 in good health and CMV-seropositive.

The chain combines TRBV2 with TRBJ2-5; 9 nucleotides match TRBD1. Germline V CDR1 and CDR2: SNHLY, FYNNEI. Unmatched junction bases numbered 2, after V lost 4 bases and J lost 2 bases. The CDR3 sequence is 14 residues long. Written as DNA, the CDR3 is TGTGCCAGCAGTGTCGGGACAGGGCAAGAGACCCAGTACTTC. Protein sequence: CASSVGTGQETQYF.

This clone appeared a few times. The CDR3 DNA sequence: TGTGCCAGCAGCCAAGTAGGGGGATCCTACAATGAGCAGTTCTTC. Translating it yields CASSQVGGSYNEQFF. The chain employs TRBV4-2 and TRBJ2-1, with D perhaps matching TRBD1 (6 bases). The germline gives CDR1 LGHNA, CDR2 YNFKEQ. This CDR3 is 15 amino acids long. Deletions cut 1 base from V and 1 base from J, with 8 bases between.

The rearrangement links TRBV6-6 to TRBJ1-2, with 9 bases lining up with TRBD1. CDR3 length equals 14 residues. CDR1 is MNHNY, CDR2 SVGAGI, per germline (reference sequence). V shed 4 bases, J shed 7 bases, and the junction held 7 bases outside the gene matches. CDR3 nucleotides: TGTGCCAGCAGTTCCTGGGACAGGGCTTCTGGCTACACCTTC. Translating gives CASSSWDRASGYTF.

The chain uses TRBV15 and TRBJ2-3; D might be TRBD1 (6 bases). Trimming pared 4 bases from V and 4 bases from J, leaving 12 bases between. CDR1 and CDR2 (germline): LNHNV, YYDKDF (reference sequence). The length of the CDR3 is 14 residues. Written as DNA, the CDR3 is TGTGCCACCAGCAAACAGGGTACCGCAGATACGCAGTATTTT. Translating gives CATSKQGTADTQYF.

The genes are TRBV18 and TRBJ1-5, with D possibly TRBD1 on 6 matching bases. There are 15 residues in the CDR3. Per the germline V gene, CDR1 is KGHSH and CDR2 is LQKENI. The V gene lost 3 bases and the J gene lost 4 bases, with 13 bases spanning the gap. This CDR3 reads CASSPTDSQNQPQHF. The CDR3, as DNA: TGTGCCAGCTCACCCACGGACAGCCAGAATCAGCCCCAGCATTTT.

This clone was picked up a small number of times. The J gene is TRBJ2-7, the V gene TRBV10-3; 7 nucleotides line up with TRBD2. The CDR3 is 13 residues long. The ends lost 11 bases at V and 7 bases at J; junction bases unmatched: 14. Germline loops: CDR1 ENHRY, CDR2 SYGVKD. The CDR3 bases are TGTGCCGGGGGGATGGGTCGGGGAGGGGAGCAGTACTTC. Amino acid sequence: CAGGMGRGGEQYF.

The chain employs TRBV6-5 and TRBJ2-7; a possible D gene is TRBD2 (6 bases). Germline CDR1 and CDR2: MNHEY and SVGAGI. There are 15 residues in the CDR3. V shed 0 bases and J shed 1 base, with 10 bases lying between them. This chain's CDR3 is CASSYSGGASYEQYF. CDR3 DNA sequence: TGTGCCAGCAGTTACTCCGGGGGAGCGTCCTACGAGCAGTACTTC.

The gene calls are TRBV19 and TRBJ2-3; 8 bases map to TRBD2. The germline V gene has CDR1 LNHDA and CDR2 SQIVND (reference sequence). Trimming cost V 6 bases and J 4 bases; bases outside gene matches: 18. The CDR3 is made up of 18 amino acids. CDR3 region: CASSFGLASGGRADTQYF. CDR3 DNA sequence: TGTGCCAGTAGCTTTGGACTAGCTAGCGGAGGTAGGGCAGATACGCAGTATTTT.

This chain links TRBV13 with TRBJ1-2; tentative D call: TRBD1 (5 bases). V was pared by 4 bases and J by 8 bases, with 20 bases between. Germline V gene data show CDR1 as PRHDT and CDR2 as FYEKMQ (reference sequence). The CDR3 has 15 residues. CDR3 protein: CASSSHPPQGGGYTF. In nucleotides, the CDR3 is TGTGCCAGCAGCTCCCACCCCCCGCAGGGAGGAGGCTACACCTTC.

V is TRBV27 and J is TRBJ1-5; 7 positions match TRBD1. Germline trimming cut 3 bases from V and 6 bases from J; bases unmatched to any gene: 2. CDR3 length: 13 residues. CDR1 MNHEY and CDR2 SMNVEV come from the germline V gene (reference sequence). The CDR3 loop is CASSFSGGQPQHF. CDR3 DNA: TGTGCCAGCAGTTTTTCAGGGGGTCAGCCCCAGCATTTT.

The chain uses TRBV4-1 and TRBJ1-1; 8 nucleotides agree with TRBD1. The V and J ends lost 5 bases and 0 bases, in that order; junction bases with no gene match: 2. CDR3 length: 14 residues. Germline assignment: CDR1 MGHRA and CDR2 YSYEKL. Here the CDR3 DNA reads TGCGCCAGCAGCGCAGGGGGCGTGAACACTGAAGCTTTCTTT. The encoded protein is CASSAGGVNTEAFF.

The genes are TRBV5-1 and TRBJ2-5; 7 bases align to TRBD1. The CDR3 consists of 15 residues. V lost 3 bases to trimming and J lost 5 bases; unmatched junction nucleotides: 10. Germline V lookup: CDR1 SGHRS, CDR2 YFSETQ. CDR3 sequence: CASSSNGQEWETQYF. The CDR3 DNA follows: TGCGCCAGCAGCTCAAACGGACAGGAGTGGGAGACCCAGTACTTC.

This clone was detected once. J is TRBJ2-1 and V is TRBV9, with 9 bases lining up with TRBD1. The germline V gene has CDR1 SGDLS and CDR2 YYNGEE. The V and J ends lost 0 bases and 4 bases, in that order; junction bases with no gene match: 5. The CDR3 is made up of 16 amino acids. The CDR3 coding sequence is TGTGCCAGCAGCGTAGCGGGACAGGGATTTTACAATGAGCAGTTCTTC. This translates into CASSVAGQGFYNEQFF.

The chain couples TRBV29-1 to TRBJ1-4; 7 bases align to TRBD1. The CDR3 runs 13 residues. Germline loops: CDR1 SQVTM, CDR2 ANQGSEA. J was trimmed by 3 bases and V by 6 bases; bases with no gene match: 4. CDR3 loop: CSVRTGANEKLFF. Here the CDR3 DNA reads TGCAGCGTCCGGACAGGCGCTAATGAAAAACTGTTTTTT.

The CDR3 region has the DNA TGTGCCACCAGCAGACAACTCGGGACAGACCAGAAATACACTGAAGCTTTCTTT. Protein sequence: CATSRQLGTDQKYTEAFF. The chain carries TRBV15 and TRBJ1-1, with 7 positions matching TRBD1. The CDR3 contains 18 residues. From germline, CDR1 is LNHNV and CDR2 YYDKDF (reference sequence). Trimming took 2 bases from V and 3 from J; bases not matched to a gene: 15. Together with reference TRBV15 and TRBJ1-1, the CDR3 gives the full variable domain: DAMVIQNPRYQVTQFGKPVTLSCSQTLNHNVMYWYQQKSSQAPKLLFHYYDKDFNNEADTPDNFQSRRPNTSFCFLDIRSPGLGDTAMYLCATSRQLGTDQKYTEAFFGQGTRLTVV.

Concerning this clone itself: This specimen includes other DNA sequences encoding the same CDR3. This chain links TRBV28 with TRBJ2-7, with D hard to call. CDR1 and CDR2 (germline): MDHEN, SYDVKM. The CDR3 is made up of 11 amino acids. The V gene lost 7 bases and the J gene lost 1 base, with 5 bases spanning the gap. The CDR3 nucleotides read TGTGCCAGCACGAGTTCCTACGAGCAGTACTTC. It is translated as CASTSSYEQYF.

CDR3 sequence (DNA): TGTGCCAGCAGTGAAGGGACAGGGGATGTTCAGCCCCAGCATTTT. Protein product: CASSEGTGDVQPQHF. This chain uses TRBV2 with TRBJ1-5; the match to TRBD1 covers 9 bases. CDR3 length: 15 residues. J lost 6 bases, V lost 1 base, and 4 bases had no gene match. Germline lookup yields CDR1 SNHLY and CDR2 FYNNEI.

This rearrangement joins TRBV9 to TRBJ1-4; a weak D match, TRBD1 (5 bases). Germline assignment: CDR1 SGDLS and CDR2 YYNGEE. Trimming took 3 bases from V and 4 from J, leaving 13 bases between them. This CDR3 comprises 15 residues. The CDR3 DNA sequence: TGTGCCAGCAGCGCCTCAGGGAACATTAATGAAAAACTGTTTTTT. Its protein is CASSASGNINEKLFF.

This chain connects TRBV18 to TRBJ2-5, with D maybe TRBD1 (6 bases). The V end lost 3 bases, the J end lost 5 bases, and 13 bases lay between the germline ends. The CDR3 contains 14 residues. The germline V gene has CDR1 KGHSH and CDR2 LQKENI. The CDR3 nucleotides are TGTGCCAGCTCACCTCAGGGGACCAGGGAGACCCAGTACTTC. It codes for CASSPQGTRETQYF.

The chain combines TRBV28 with TRBJ1-1, with a tentative D call TRBD1 (5 bases). The germline gives CDR1 MDHEN, CDR2 SYDVKM. V was clipped by 4 bases and J by 1 base, with 13 bases between them. CDR3 length equals 15 residues. CDR3 sequence reads: CASSSSGLTNTEAFF. The CDR3 DNA reads TGTGCCAGCAGTTCATCGGGACTGACGAACACTGAAGCTTTCTTT.

J is TRBJ2-1 and V is TRBV5-1; possibly TRBD1 for D (7 bases). This CDR3 comprises 14 residues. V shed 7 bases and J shed 7 bases, with 18 bases lying between them. Germline CDR1 SGHRS, CDR2 YFSETQ. The CDR3 region is CASSGAGGSNEQFF. For the CDR3, the DNA is TGCGCCAGCTCCGGGGCAGGGGGGTCTAATGAGCAGTTCTTC.

This chain joins TRBV28 and TRBJ2-7, with 8 positions matching TRBD2. Germline-derived CDR1 and CDR2 are MDHEN and SYDVKM. CDR3 size: 14 residues. Trimming removed 4 bases from V and 2 bases from J; junction bases left unmatched: 4. The CDR3 region is CASSSRLATYEQYF. In nucleotides, the CDR3 is TGTGCCAGCAGTTCCCGACTAGCGACCTACGAGCAGTACTTC.

The count of this clone is one. The rearrangement uses TRBV11-2 and TRBJ2-7; TRBD1 might be the D (5 bases). The germline CDR1 and CDR2 sequences are SGHAT and FQNNGV. V gave up 3 bases and J gave up 6 bases, with 12 bases separating them. The CDR3 is 13 residues long. The DNA of the CDR3 is TGTGCCAGCAGCTTCCTCAGGGTCTCCGAGCAGTACTTC. This gives the protein CASSFLRVSEQYF. Full variable domain (outside the CDR3, taken from reference TRBV11-2 and TRBJ2-7): EAGVAQSPRYKIIEKRQSVAFWCNPISGHATLYWYQQILGQGPKLLIQFQNNGVVDDSQLPKDRFSAERLKGVDSTLKIQPAKLEDSAVYLCASSFLRVSEQYFGPGTRLTVT.

This clone was recorded only once. The rearrangement joins TRBV20-1 to TRBJ2-7, with D maybe TRBD1 (5 bases). The V and J ends lost 7 bases and 6 bases respectively, with 13 bases between them. Germline V gene data show CDR1 as DFQATT and CDR2 as SNEGSKA (reference sequence). The CDR3 sequence is 11 residues long. Here the CDR3 DNA reads TGCAGTGGCGTAGGGGTAAGCGAGCAGTACTTC. Its protein product is CSGVGVSEQYF.

This chain uses TRBV7-9 with TRBJ2-7, with D tentatively TRBD1 (6 bases). CDR3 length: 14 residues. Germline V gene sequence: CDR1 SEHNR, CDR2 FQNEAQ (reference sequence). V dropped 5 bases and J dropped 2 bases, with 13 bases sitting between them. The CDR3 protein is CASSRDGQPYEQYF. The CDR3 DNA reads as TGTGCCAGCAGCCGAGATGGACAGCCCTACGAGCAGTACTTC.

The rearrangement uses TRBV7-3 and TRBJ2-5, with D tentatively TRBD2 (6 bases). V lost 5 bases to trimming and J lost 9 bases, with 13 bases between them. The CDR3 runs to 12 residues. In germline, CDR1 is SGHTA, CDR2 FQGTGA. Here the CDR3 DNA reads TGTGCCAGCAGCCCCGACACGGGAGCCCAGTACTTC. Protein: CASSPDTGAQYF.

The chain recombines TRBV5-5 with TRBJ2-7; 7 bases are shared with TRBD2. In germline, CDR1 is SGHKS, CDR2 YYEKEE (reference sequence). Losses at the gene ends were 0 bases for V and 4 bases for J; bases not matched to a gene: 7. This CDR3 comprises 15 residues. The CDR3 is CASSLASGGSYEQYF. The CDR3 DNA follows: TGTGCCAGCAGCTTGGCCTCTGGCGGGAGTTACGAGCAGTACTTC.

The V and J genes are TRBV6-5 and TRBJ2-7; D is perhaps TRBD2 (6 bases). Germline CDR1 is MNHEY and CDR2 is SVGAGI. This CDR3 region has 11 residues. V was clipped by 7 bases and J by 4 bases, with 8 bases between them. CDR3 DNA sequence: TGTGCCAGCAAAGGAGGGTACGAGCAGTACTTC. Amino acid sequence: CASKGGYEQYF.